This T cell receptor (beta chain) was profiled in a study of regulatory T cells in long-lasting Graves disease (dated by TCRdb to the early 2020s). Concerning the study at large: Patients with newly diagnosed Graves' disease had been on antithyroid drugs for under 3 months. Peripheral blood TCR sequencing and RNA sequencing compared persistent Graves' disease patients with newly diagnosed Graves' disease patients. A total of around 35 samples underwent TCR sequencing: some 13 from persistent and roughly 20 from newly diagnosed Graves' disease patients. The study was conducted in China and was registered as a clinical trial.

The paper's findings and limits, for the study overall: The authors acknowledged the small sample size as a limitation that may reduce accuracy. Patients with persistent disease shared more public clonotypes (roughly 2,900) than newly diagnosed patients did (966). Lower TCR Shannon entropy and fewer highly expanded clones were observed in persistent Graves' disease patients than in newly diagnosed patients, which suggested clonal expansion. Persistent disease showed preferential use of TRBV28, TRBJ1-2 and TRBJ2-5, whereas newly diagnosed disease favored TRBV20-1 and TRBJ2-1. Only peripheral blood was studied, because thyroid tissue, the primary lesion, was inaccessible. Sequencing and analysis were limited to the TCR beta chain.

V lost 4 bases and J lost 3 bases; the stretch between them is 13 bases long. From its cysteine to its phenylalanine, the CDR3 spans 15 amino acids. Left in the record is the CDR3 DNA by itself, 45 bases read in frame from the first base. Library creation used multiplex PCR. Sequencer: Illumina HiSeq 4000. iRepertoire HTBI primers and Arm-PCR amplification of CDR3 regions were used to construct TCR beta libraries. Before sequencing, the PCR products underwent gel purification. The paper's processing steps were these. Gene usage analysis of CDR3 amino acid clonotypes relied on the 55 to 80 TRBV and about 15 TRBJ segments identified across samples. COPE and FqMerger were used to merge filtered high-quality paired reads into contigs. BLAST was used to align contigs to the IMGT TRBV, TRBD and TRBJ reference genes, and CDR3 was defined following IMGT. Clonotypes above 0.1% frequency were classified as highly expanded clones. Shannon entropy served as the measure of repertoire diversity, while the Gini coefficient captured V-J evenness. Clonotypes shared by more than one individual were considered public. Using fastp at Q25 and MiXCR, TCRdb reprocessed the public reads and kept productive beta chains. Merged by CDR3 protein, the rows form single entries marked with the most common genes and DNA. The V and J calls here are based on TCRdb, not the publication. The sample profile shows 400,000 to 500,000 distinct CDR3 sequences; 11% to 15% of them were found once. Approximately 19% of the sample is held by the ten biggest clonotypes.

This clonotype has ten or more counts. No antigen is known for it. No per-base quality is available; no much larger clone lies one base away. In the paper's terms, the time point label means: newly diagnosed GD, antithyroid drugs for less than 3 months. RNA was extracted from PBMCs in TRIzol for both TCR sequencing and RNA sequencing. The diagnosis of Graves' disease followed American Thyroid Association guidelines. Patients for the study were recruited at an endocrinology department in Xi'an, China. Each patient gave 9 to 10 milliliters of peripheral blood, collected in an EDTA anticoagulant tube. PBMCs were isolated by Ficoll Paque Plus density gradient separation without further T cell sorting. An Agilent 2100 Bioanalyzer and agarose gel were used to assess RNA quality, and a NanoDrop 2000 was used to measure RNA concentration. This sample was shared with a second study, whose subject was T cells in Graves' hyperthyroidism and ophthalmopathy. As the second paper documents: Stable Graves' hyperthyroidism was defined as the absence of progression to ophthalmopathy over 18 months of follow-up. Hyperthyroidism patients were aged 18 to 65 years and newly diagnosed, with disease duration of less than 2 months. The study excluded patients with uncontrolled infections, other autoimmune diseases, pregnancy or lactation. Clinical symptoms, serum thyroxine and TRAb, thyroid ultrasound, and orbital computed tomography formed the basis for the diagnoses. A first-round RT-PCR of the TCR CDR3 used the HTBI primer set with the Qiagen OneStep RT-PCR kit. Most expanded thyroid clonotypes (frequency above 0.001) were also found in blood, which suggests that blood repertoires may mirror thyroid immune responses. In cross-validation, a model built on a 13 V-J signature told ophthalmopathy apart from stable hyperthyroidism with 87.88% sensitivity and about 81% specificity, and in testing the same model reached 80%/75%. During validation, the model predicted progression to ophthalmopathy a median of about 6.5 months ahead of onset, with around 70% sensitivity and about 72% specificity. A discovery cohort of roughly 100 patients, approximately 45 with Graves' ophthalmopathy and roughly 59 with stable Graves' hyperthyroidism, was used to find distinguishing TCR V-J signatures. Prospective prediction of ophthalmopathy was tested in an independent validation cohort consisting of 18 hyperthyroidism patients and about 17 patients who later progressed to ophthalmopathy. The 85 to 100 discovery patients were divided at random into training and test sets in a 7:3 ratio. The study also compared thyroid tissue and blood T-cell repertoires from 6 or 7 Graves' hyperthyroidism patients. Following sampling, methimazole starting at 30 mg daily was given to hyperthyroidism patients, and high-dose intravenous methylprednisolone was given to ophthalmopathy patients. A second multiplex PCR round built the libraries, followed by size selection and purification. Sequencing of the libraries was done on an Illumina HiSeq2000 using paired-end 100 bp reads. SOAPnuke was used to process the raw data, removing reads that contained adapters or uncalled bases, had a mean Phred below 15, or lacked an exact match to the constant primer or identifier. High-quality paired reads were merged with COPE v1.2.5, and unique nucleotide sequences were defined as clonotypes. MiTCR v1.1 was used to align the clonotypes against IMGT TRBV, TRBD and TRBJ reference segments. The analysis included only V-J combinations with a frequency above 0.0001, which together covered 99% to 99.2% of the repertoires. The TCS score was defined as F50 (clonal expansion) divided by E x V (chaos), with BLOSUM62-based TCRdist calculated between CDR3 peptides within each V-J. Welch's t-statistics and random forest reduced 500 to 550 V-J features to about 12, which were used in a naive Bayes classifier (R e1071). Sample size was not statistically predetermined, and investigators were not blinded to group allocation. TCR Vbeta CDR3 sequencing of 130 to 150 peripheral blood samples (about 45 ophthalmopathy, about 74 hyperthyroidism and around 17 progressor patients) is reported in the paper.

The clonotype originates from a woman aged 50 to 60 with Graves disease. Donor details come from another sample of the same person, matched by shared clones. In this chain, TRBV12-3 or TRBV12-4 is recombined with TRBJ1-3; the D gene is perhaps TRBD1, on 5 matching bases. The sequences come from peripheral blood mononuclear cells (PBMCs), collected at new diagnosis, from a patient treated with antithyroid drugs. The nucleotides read TGTGCCAGCAGTTCCAGGGCCCCGGATGGAAACACCATATATTTT. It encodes CASSSRAPDGNTIYF.